This passage covers 11 T cell receptor beta chains from one sample sequenced in a study of T cell responses to AZD1222 COVID-19 vaccine (TCRdb year 2021). Per the publication, the time point label means: baseline before first vaccination. The library came from the immunoSEQ multiplex PCR assay. TCRdb carries this immuneACCESS record with in-frame sequences only. Its versions omit some clonotypes, under half of them owing to an unresolved V gene in the studies checked, with the rest unexplained. For this sample the table gives 95,000 to 150,000 clones, of which 88% were detected only once. The ten largest clones add up to roughly 5% of the sample. Sample: peripheral blood, taken on day 0 of AZD1222 vaccination. The origin of the receptors is an adult in good health.

The table lists this clone with a count of one. V gene TRBV4-1 combines with J gene TRBJ2-7; 10 bases fit TRBD1. This CDR3 region has 16 residues. J was trimmed by 4 bases and V by 0 bases; bases with no gene match: 6. Germline-derived CDR1 and CDR2 are MGHRA and YSYEKL. CDR3 region: CASSQDPGQGIYEQYF. The DNA of the CDR3 is TGCGCCAGCAGCCAAGATCCGGGACAGGGGATATACGAGCAGTACTTC.

The chain recombines TRBV9 with TRBJ1-2, with D uncertain. The V end was cut by 2 bases, the J end by 2 bases, with 4 bases between. The CDR3 length is 12 residues. The germline CDR1 and CDR2 sequences are SGDLS and YYNGEE. The CDR3 here is CASSVTNYGYTF. The CDR3 region has the DNA TGTGCCAGCAGCGTGACAAACTATGGCTACACCTTC.

This clone showed up just a few times. V and J are TRBV7-9 and TRBJ2-5; the match to TRBD2 covers 8 bases. J was trimmed by 5 bases and V by 5 bases; bases with no gene match: 10. The length of the CDR3 is 15 residues. Germline lookup yields CDR1 SEHNR and CDR2 FQNEAQ (reference sequence). DNA for the CDR3: TGTGCCAGCAGCCCACTGACTAGCGTAAGGGAGACCCAGTACTTC. Protein: CASSPLTSVRETQYF.

The genes are TRBV4-2 and TRBJ2-7; 10 nucleotides match TRBD1. The CDR3 is made up of 16 amino acids. Trimming took 3 bases from V and 2 from J; bases not matched to a gene: 7. Germline-derived CDR1 and CDR2 are LGHNA and YNFKEQ. This CDR3 is CASSQVSGQGTYEQYF. For the CDR3, the DNA is TGTGCCAGCAGCCAGGTGTCGGGACAGGGGACCTACGAGCAGTACTTC.

The rearrangement joins TRBV19 to TRBJ1-6; the D gene is possibly TRBD1 (5 bases). Germline CDR1 reads LNHDA; CDR2 reads SQIVND (reference sequence). CDR3 size: 16 residues. Trimming pared 5 bases from V and 7 bases from J, leaving 18 bases between. CDR3 loop: CASSQGTDIRNSPLHF. DNA of the CDR3: TGTGCCAGTAGTCAGGGCACCGATATCAGGAATTCACCCCTCCACTTT.

The chain links TRBV10-3 to TRBJ2-3; 12 bases fit TRBD2. Germline CDR1 and CDR2: ENHRY and SYGVKD. There are 16 residues in the CDR3. The ends lost 4 bases at V and 3 bases at J; junction bases unmatched: 5. This CDR3 is CAISVGLAGTTDTQYF. Written as DNA, the CDR3 is TGTGCCATCAGTGTCGGACTAGCGGGGACAACAGATACGCAGTATTTT.

V and J are TRBV4-1 and TRBJ1-1; no clear D gene. Trimming shortened V by 1 base and J by 1 base, and 10 bases separated the two germline ends. Germline V gives CDR1 MGHRA, CDR2 YSYEKL. This CDR3 comprises 15 residues. The CDR3 DNA reads TGCGCCAGCAGCCAAGTTCTTGAGGCGAACACTGAAGCTTTCTTT. Protein sequence: CASSQVLEANTEAFF.

Written as DNA, the CDR3 is TGTGCCAACACGGACAGGGGAAATGAAAAACTGTTTTTT. This gives the protein CANTDRGNEKLFF. V usage is TRBV7-9 and J usage is TRBJ1-4; 9 bases map to TRBD1. Germline V gene data show CDR1 as SEHNR and CDR2 as FQNEAQ (reference sequence). The CDR3 is made up of 13 amino acids. V gave up 10 bases and J gave up 5 bases; unmatched junction bases: 5.

The rearrangement uses TRBV6-2 or TRBV6-3 and TRBJ2-7; no firm D call. CDR3 length: 14 amino acids. V lost 0 bases and J 2 bases, leaving 8 bases between the germline ends. The germline V gene has CDR1 MNHEY and CDR2 SVGEGT. The CDR3, as DNA: TGTGCCAGCAGTTACTCGGGCCCTACCTACGAGCAGTACTTC. Residues: CASSYSGPTYEQYF.

V and J are TRBV19 and TRBJ1-3, with 7 bases lining up with TRBD1. V lost 6 bases to trimming and J lost 0 bases; unmatched junction nucleotides: 11. The CDR3 covers 17 residues. Germline lookup yields CDR1 LNHDA and CDR2 SQIVND (reference sequence). The CDR3, as DNA: TGTGCCAGTAGCGAATTCCCGGGACAGTTCTCTGGAAACACCATATATTTT. Amino acid sequence: CASSEFPGQFSGNTIYF.

The chain employs TRBV5-1 and TRBJ2-2; 7 bases match TRBD2. There are 17 residues in the CDR3. In germline, CDR1 is SGHRS, CDR2 YFSETQ. The V gene end was trimmed by 0 bases and the J gene end by 5 bases; junction bases not matched to a gene: 10. Written as DNA, the CDR3 is TGCGCCAGCAGCTTGGCGGGGGGACGAACGGGGACCGGGGAGCTGTTTTTT. Translated, it gives CASSLAGGRTGTGELFF.